The present entry profiles one TCR beta chain with its context. Its antigen is currently unknown. Any gene name here is a mouse gene name. The CDR3 end lies 1 residue beyond the end of the read and is filled in from the germline J gene. These data are taken from a study of tissue T cells after allogeneic stem cell transplantation. Findings and caveats of the study: Only a limited share of tissue TCRs appeared in blood or spleen. Motif-based clustering found tissue-specific repertoire signatures shared across patients, though few clones were shared.

TCRbeta CDR3 was sequenced at survey depth with template counts. Data came from immunoSEQ multiplex PCR; TCRdb stores just in-frame clones and leaves some out. The sample includes approximately 8,800 clones, roughly a third of them seen just once. Germline-derived CDR1 and CDR2 are KGHPV and FQNQEV (reference sequence). With V trimmed by 4 bases and J by 1 base, 1 base remained unmatched. This CDR3 contains 14 residues. Regarding time point: mouse harvest day 14 after allogeneic transplant. Tail vein injection delivered 10^7 T-cell-depleted bone marrow cells and 10^6 splenic CD5+ T cells. Mice had MHC-mismatched B6 into BALB/c GVHD, sampled day 7 or 14.

The origin of this receptor is a female BALB/c mouse given C57BL/6 T cells with graft-versus-host disease after an allogeneic hematopoietic cell transplant. Material: skin. V gene TRBV26 combines with J gene TRBJ1-3, with 7 bases lining up with TRBD1. The CDR3 bases that were read are TGTGCCAGCAGTCAGGGGGCGTCTGGAAATACGCTCTAT. Protein sequence: CASSQGASGNTLY. The complete CDR3 protein is CASSQGASGNTLYF. The full variable domain, in which reference TRBV26 and TRBJ1-3 provide the parts outside the CDR3, is NSKVIQTPRYLVKGQGQKAKMRCIPEKGHPVVFWYQQNKNNEFKFLINFQNQEVLQQIDMTEKRFSAECPSNSPCSLEIQSSEAGDSALYLCASSQGASGNTLYFGEGSRLIVV.